These T cell receptor beta chains were read from a single sample in a study of T cells in Graves' hyperthyroidism and ophthalmopathy. TCRdb re-called the multiplex PCR reads through MiXCR, storing one row per CDR3 protein. This table holds around 600,000 distinct CDR3 sequences, roughly 14% found once. What was sequenced was blood. These receptors were obtained from a woman aged 30 to 39 with Graves' hyperthyroidism. The CDR3 runs from the conserved cysteine through the conserved F or W.

TRBV3-1 CASSQVGDTDEQYF
TRBV6-1 CASSDRGAYNEQFF
TRBV7-9 CASSYRVPAGGYTF
TRBV18 CASSPKVRGMDSPLHF
TRBV30 CAWSVGGREQFF
TRBV19 CASSIVRSTNQPQHF
TRBV27 CASSLSTSGPQHF
TRBV5-1 CASSWEGRLPDTQYF
TRBV10-2 CASSESHLTGGTEAFF
TRBV30 CAWTGWGGELFF
TRBV27 CASSIRDLSYNEQFF
TRBV24-1 CATSEPRVGTGELFF
TRBV29-1 CSAPTGDDGYTF
TRBV11-2 CASSLSGRHNEQFF
TRBV27 CASSFLVRGANVLTF
TRBV2 CASSKTRTGNYGYTF
TRBV20-1 CSARDWGVTEAFF
TRBV30 CAWSVSVSVYGYTF
TRBV12-3/TRBV12-4 CASKETGGANYGYTF
TRBV13 CASRQYSNEQFF